The following is a T cell receptor (beta chain) sequence with its context. This clonotype was seen only a few times. This clone's antigen is unknown. Base-call qualities are not available, and no considerably larger clone is one nucleotide away. The sample originates from a study of blood T cells in healthy people across ages (dated by TCRdb to about 2015). Regarding the complete study: Template switching captured roughly one uniquely barcoded TCR beta cDNA molecule per two T cells in model experiments. The study measured age-related changes in TCR beta repertoire diversity using deep sequencing normalized with unique cDNA molecular identifiers. Donors were grouped into four age groups: young (average approximately 15 years), middle-aged (around 39), aged (around 66) and long-lived (around 82). To avoid experimental bias, donors of different ages were distributed randomly across sequencing lanes. The study analyzed two additional independent replicas of 1 million unique cDNA reads from the same blood draw for two donors, one aged 18 to 30 and one aged 80 or older.

Library method: 5' RACE. Sequencing instrument: Illumina HiSeq 2500. A second about 7 to 11 cycle PCR used a sample-barcoded 5' primer and a J-beta primer mix. A template-switch 5' adaptor carrying 12 random nucleotides introduced a unique molecular identifier onto each TCR beta cDNA molecule. Each sample yielded at least 3 million CDR3-containing paired-end reads. All of the RNA was converted into first-strand cDNA using the Mint cDNA synthesis kit, with a TRBC-specific oligonucleotide serving as the primer. Following uracil-DNA glycosylase treatment, a first 18-cycle PCR with universal primers M1SS and BC2_uni_R was performed on all cDNA. As for the authors' bioinformatics: Normalization of each sample was performed by random selection of 1 million high-quality reads, each carrying a distinct molecular identifier. Reads sharing molecular identifiers were discarded rather than binned into consensus sequences. MiTCR, set to a Q25 quality threshold and the strictest error-elimination algorithm, was used for CDR3 identification, clonotype clustering and error correction. A nonparametric unseen species model with Euler transformation was used to estimate a lower bound on total TCR beta diversity. The public reads were reanalyzed by TCRdb: fastp trimming at Q25, MiXCR alignment, in-frame beta chains only. Each CDR3 protein gets just one entry, which takes the most common genes and DNA from the rows behind it. The V and J calls follow TCRdb's processing rather than the paper's. This sample comprises hundreds of thousands of distinct CDR3 sequences, about 46% of them detected only once. The leading ten clones occupy around a sixth of the sample.

V and J lose 1 base and 2 bases, and a span of 8 bases separates them. From the cysteine through the phenylalanine, the CDR3 covers 14 amino acids. CDR3 DNA only is kept here, 42 bases in frame from base 1. The germline V gene encodes CDR1 LGHDT and CDR2 YNNKEL (reference sequence). The donors were roughly 39 Caucasian individuals from Russia, aged 6 to 90 years, who were systemically healthy. Each donor gave 8.5 to 10 milliliters of peripheral blood, collected into EDTA-treated Vacutainer tubes. Ficoll-Paque density-gradient centrifugation was used to isolate PBMCs, with at least 6.5 million obtained per sample. Trizol reagent was used to extract total RNA from the PBMCs, yielding at least 5.5 micrograms per sample. The percentages of naive CD45RAhigh/CD27high T cells were determined by flow cytometry on a PBMC aliquot from every donor. General findings and caveats noted by the study authors: The CMV infection status of donors was not known, potentially confounding age-related changes in expanded clonotypes. Observed TCR beta diversity per million T cells fell roughly linearly with age, and a significant reduction was already apparent by age roughly 40. Observed TCR beta diversity correlated strongly with the percentage of naive T cells measured by flow cytometry. Because profiling used bulk unsorted PBMCs, naive and antigen-experienced compartments could not be compared conclusively. Estimates of total diversity based on one million sequenced T cells were considered lower bounds and underestimates. Compared with the aged group, the long-lived group had more naive CD4+ T cells, fewer expanded clones and increased TCR diversity, a pattern suggesting age selection.

In this chain, TRBV3-1 is recombined with TRBJ2-5, with no reliable assignment of the D segment. This TCR derives from an elderly man in good health. The sample taken for sequencing was blood. The CDR3 region reads CASSQVGPQETQYF. The DNA sequence is given as TGTGCCAGCAGCCAAGTAGGACCTCAAGAGACCCAGTACTTC.